Presented here are 12 T cell receptor beta chains from one specimen sequenced in a study of shared clonotypes between healthy human individuals. Some clones are missing from TCRdb's copy, which holds only in-frame ones; the method was immunoSEQ multiplex PCR. The data show millions of clones, around 93% seen once. CD8 cells regarded as naive lacked CD45RO, were positively chosen for CCR7, and omitted terminally differentiated effector memory CD45RA+ cells. Source material: naive CD8+ T cells from PBMCs. Receptors originate from a man between 18 and 35 years old in good health. Some clones in this sample may be carry-over from other donors' samples.

The chain joins TRBV5-1 to TRBJ2-1, with D possibly matching TRBD1 (6 bases). Germline values: CDR1 SGHRS, CDR2 YFSETQ. There are 15 residues in the CDR3. Trimming took off 2 bases at V and 6 bases at J, with 15 bases between the two ends. The CDR3 loop is CASSFLGAKSNEQFF. CDR3 DNA sequence: TGCGCCAGCAGCTTTTTGGGGGCGAAGTCCAATGAGCAGTTCTTC.

The chain carries TRBV27 and TRBJ2-6, with D maybe TRBD1 (6 bases). The CDR3 spans 16 residues. V lost 7 bases and J lost 0, with 13 bases in between. The germline V gene encodes CDR1 MNHEY and CDR2 SMNVEV (reference sequence). The CDR3 region has the DNA TGTGCCAGCACTTCCAGGGGCCTCTCTGGGGCCAACGTCCTGACTTTC. Its translation is CASTSRGLSGANVLTF.

The chain is built from TRBV29-1 and TRBJ2-7, with D hard to call. The germline gives CDR1 SQVTM, CDR2 ANQGSEA. The CDR3 contains 13 residues. V was pared by 0 bases and J by 1 base, with 7 bases between. The CDR3, as DNA: TGCAGCGTTGAAGAGGACGGTTCCTACGAGCAGTACTTC. Translating it yields CSVEEDGSYEQYF.

As for this clone: This CDR3 is also generated by other DNA sequences in the sample. This chain uses TRBV27 with TRBJ2-1; 14 bases line up with TRBD2. The CDR3 totals 16 residues. Germline CDR1 MNHEY, CDR2 SMNVEV (reference sequence). Trimming cost V 4 bases and J 4 bases; bases outside gene matches: 3. CDR3 in amino acids: CASSSRTSGRYNEQFF. Written as DNA, the CDR3 is TGTGCCAGCAGTTCCCGGACTAGCGGGAGGTACAATGAGCAGTTCTTC.

In the case of this clone: The same CDR3 is also encoded by other DNA sequences in this sample. The chain couples TRBV7-9 to TRBJ2-7; TRBD1 matches at 8 bases. Germline V CDR1 and CDR2: SEHNR, FQNEAQ (reference sequence). The length of the CDR3 is 13 residues. V lost 5 bases, J lost 3 bases, and 3 bases stayed unmatched. Written as DNA, the CDR3 is TGTGCCAGCAGCCTTACAGGGGGCTACGAGCAGTACTTC. Residues: CASSLTGGYEQYF.

Worth noting for this clone: Other nucleotide sequences in the sample specify the same CDR3. The chain joins TRBV28 to TRBJ1-1, with 7 bases matching TRBD1. The junction had 4 bases not matched to a gene; V was cut back by 1 base and J by 2 bases. CDR1 is MDHEN and CDR2 is SYDVKM in the germline V gene. CDR3 length equals 15 residues. The CDR3 is CASSLLAGGNTEAFF. CDR3 nucleotide sequence: TGTGCCAGCAGTTTATTGGCAGGGGGAAACACTGAAGCTTTCTTT.

This chain connects TRBV18 to TRBJ2-7; 7 positions match TRBD1. CDR1 is KGHSH and CDR2 is LQKENI in the germline V gene. The CDR3 totals 14 residues. Trimming cost V 7 bases and J 2 bases; bases outside gene matches: 8. The CDR3 loop reads CASFHGTETYEQYF. Here the CDR3 DNA reads TGTGCCAGCTTTCACGGGACAGAGACCTACGAGCAGTACTTC.

About this clone: The junction shows a germline mismatch at one end, possibly a read error. The sample contains more than one DNA sequence encoding this CDR3. This sequence joins TRBV19 and TRBJ2-7; D unclear. Germline V lookup: CDR1 LNHDA, CDR2 SQIVND (reference sequence). The CDR3 totals 12 residues. The CDR3 nucleotides are TGTGCCAGTAGCATAGACGACTACGAGCAGTACTTC. This translates into CASSIDDYEQYF.

The chain employs TRBV10-1 and TRBJ1-1; D not certain. The CDR3 is 15 residues long. V lost 2 bases and J 4 bases, leaving 14 bases between the germline ends. Germline V gene lookup returns CDR1 WNHNN and CDR2 SYGVQD (reference sequence). CDR3 nucleotide sequence: TGCGCCAGCAGTGAGGATCGTAGGATCGCCACTGAAGCTTTCTTT. It specifies CASSEDRRIATEAFF.

This clone was seen more than once but under ten times. The sample holds other DNA sequences that translate to the same CDR3. The chain has TRBV27 and TRBJ2-1; D gene uncertain. V was clipped by 6 bases and J by 0 bases, with 9 bases between them. CDR1 is MNHEY and CDR2 is SMNVEV in the germline V gene (reference sequence). This CDR3 comprises 14 residues. DNA for the CDR3: TGTGCCAGCAGCCTCGCGAGCTCCTACAATGAGCAGTTCTTC. This gives the protein CASSLASSYNEQFF.

The V and J genes are TRBV30 and TRBJ2-2; D perhaps matches TRBD2 (6 bases). The CDR3 loop spans 14 amino acids. Trimming took 0 bases from V and 9 from J, leaving 14 bases between them. Looked up from germline, CDR1 is GTSNPN and CDR2 is SVGIG (reference sequence). CDR3 coding DNA: TGTGCCTGGAGTGTACAGGCTAGCGTTAGGGAGCTGTTTTTT. Its translation is CAWSVQASVRELFF.

The rearrangement links TRBV12-5 to TRBJ2-3; no reliable D call. Germline V gives CDR1 LGHNT, CDR2 FRNRAP. With 7 bases removed from V and 0 bases from J, the gap between germline ends came to 5 bases. The CDR3 runs to 12 residues. This chain's CDR3 is CASARSTDTQYF. CDR3 sequence (DNA): TGTGCTAGTGCTAGGAGCACAGATACGCAGTATTTT.